This T cell receptor beta chain came from a study of blood T cells in healthy people across ages. Every donor gave approximately 10 milliliters of peripheral blood. Findings of the study overall: It was held that diversity estimates obtained from one million T cells represented underestimates.

This clonotype was observed a handful of times. Its cognate antigen is unknown. Germline V CDR1 and CDR2: LGHDT, YNNKEL (reference sequence). The CDR3 has 13 amino acids. V was cut by 1 base and J by 7 bases, with 10 bases left in between. It was with a sample-barcoded 5' primer and a J-beta primer mix that a second PCR of about 6 to 12 cycles was run. Every cDNA molecule carried a tag from a template-switch adaptor bearing 12 random nucleotides. Each sample provided no less than 2.5 million CDR3-containing paired-end reads. TCRdb itself ran the 5' RACE reads through MiXCR, one entry per CDR3 protein. The sample carries about 1.6 million distinct CDR3 sequences, around 35% recorded once.

This chain connects TRBV3-1 to TRBJ2-5, with D uncertain. This sequence originates from a woman in her twenties or thirties in good health. Sequences were obtained from blood. The CDR3 DNA reads as TGTGCCAGCAGCCAAGCCAGCGTGGGGACCCAGTACTTC. It is translated as CASSQASVGTQYF.